The sequence of this T cell receptor beta chain was determined in a study of glioma-infiltrating T cells. Study observations and caveats: Tissue-blood divergence was below expectation in non-neoplastic patients, above in gliomas.

The iRepertoire nested amplicon-rescue multiplex PCR amplified TCR alpha and beta CDR3s from RNA. TCRdb reanalysed the multiplex PCR reads using MiXCR and keeps one entry per CDR3 protein. The sample lists more than 350,000 distinct CDR3 sequences; roughly 41% were seen once. This clonotype was seen ten or more times. Antigen specificity is unknown. V dropped 2 bases and J dropped 4 bases, with 12 bases sitting between them. The CDR3 loop spans 14 amino acids. The germline gives CDR1 MNHEY, CDR2 SVGEGT. V and J are TRBV6-2 or TRBV6-3 and TRBJ2-7, with D perhaps TRBD2 (5 bases). Sequencing was performed on glioma tissue, nonneoplastic brain tissue, or PBMCs (not recorded which). The receptor's source is a human donor with low-grade glioma or glioblastoma, undergoing nonglioma brain surgery, or in good health (not recorded which). The CDR3 sequence: CASSYLRGKYEQYF. The CDR3 DNA reads as TGTGCCAGCAGTTACCTCCGGGGAAAGTACGAGCAGTACTTC.